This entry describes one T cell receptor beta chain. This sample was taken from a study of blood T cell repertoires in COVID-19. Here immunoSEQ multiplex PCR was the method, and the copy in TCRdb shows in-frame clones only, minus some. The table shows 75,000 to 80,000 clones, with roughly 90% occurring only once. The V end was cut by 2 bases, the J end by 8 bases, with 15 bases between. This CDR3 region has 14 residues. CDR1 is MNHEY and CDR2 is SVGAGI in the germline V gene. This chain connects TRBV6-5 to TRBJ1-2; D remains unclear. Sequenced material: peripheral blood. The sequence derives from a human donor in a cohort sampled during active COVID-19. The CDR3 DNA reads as TGTGCCAGCAGTTACCTTGGGCAGCTCGAGGGCTACACCTTC. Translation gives CASSYLGQLEGYTF.